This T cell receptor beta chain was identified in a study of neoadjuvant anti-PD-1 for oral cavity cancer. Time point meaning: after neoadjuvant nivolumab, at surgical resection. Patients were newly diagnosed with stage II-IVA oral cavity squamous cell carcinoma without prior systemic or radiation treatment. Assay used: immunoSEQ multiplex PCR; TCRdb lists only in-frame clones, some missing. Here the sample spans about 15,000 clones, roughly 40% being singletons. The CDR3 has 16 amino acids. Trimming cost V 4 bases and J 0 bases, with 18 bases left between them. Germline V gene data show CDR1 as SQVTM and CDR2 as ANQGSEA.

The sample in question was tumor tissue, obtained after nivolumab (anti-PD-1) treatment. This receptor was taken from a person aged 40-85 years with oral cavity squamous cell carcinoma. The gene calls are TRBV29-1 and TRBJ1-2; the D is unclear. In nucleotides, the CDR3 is TGCAGCGTTGGTCACCCCCACGAGGGTTCTAACTATGGCTACACCTTC. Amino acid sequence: CSVGHPHEGSNYGYTF.